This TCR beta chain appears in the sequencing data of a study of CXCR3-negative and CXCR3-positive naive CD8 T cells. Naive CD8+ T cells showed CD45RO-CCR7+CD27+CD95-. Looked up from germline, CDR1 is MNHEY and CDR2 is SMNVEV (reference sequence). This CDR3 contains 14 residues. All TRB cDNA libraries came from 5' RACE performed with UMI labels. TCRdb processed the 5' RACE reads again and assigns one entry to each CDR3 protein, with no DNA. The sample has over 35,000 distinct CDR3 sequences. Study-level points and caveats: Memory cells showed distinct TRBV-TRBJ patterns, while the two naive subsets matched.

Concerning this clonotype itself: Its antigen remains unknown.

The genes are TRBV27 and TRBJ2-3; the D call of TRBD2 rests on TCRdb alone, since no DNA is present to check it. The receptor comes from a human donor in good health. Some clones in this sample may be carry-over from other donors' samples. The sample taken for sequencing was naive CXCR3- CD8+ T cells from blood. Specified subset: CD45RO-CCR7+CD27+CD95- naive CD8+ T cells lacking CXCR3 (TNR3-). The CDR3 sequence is CASSTGEATDTQYF.